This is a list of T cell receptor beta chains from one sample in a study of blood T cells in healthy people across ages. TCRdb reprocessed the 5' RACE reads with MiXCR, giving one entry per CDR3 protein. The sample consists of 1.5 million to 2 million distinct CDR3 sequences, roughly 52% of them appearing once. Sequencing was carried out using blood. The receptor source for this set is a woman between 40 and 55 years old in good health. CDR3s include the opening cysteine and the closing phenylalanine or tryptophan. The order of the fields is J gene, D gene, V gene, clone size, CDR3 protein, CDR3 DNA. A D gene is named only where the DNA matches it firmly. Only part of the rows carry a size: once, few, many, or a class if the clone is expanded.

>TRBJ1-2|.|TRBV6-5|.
CASRAPGRGDYGYTF
TGTGCCAGCAGAGCCCCTGGACGCGGGGACTATGGCTACACCTTC
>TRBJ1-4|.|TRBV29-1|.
CGGRLQEKLFF
TGCGGAGGGAGGTTGCAAGAAAAACTGTTTTTT
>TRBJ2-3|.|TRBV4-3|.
CASSQDRGAIDTQYF
TGCGCCAGCAGCCAAGATCGGGGGGCAATAGATACGCAGTATTTT
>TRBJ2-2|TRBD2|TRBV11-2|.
CASSLESGVPTGELFF
TGTGCCAGCAGCTTAGAAAGCGGGGTGCCAACCGGGGAGCTGTTTTTT
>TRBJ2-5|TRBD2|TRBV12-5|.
CASGAGAWQYF
TGTGCTAGTGGAGCGGGAGCCTGGCAGTACTTC
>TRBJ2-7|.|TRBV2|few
CASTYGGCEQYF
TGTGCCAGCACTTATGGGGGGTGTGAGCAGTACTTC
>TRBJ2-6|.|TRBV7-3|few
CASSYETGRFSGANVLTF
TGTGCCAGCAGCTACGAGACGGGACGGTTCTCTGGGGCCAACGTCCTGACTTTC
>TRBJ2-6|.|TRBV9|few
CASSTLGVGANVLTF
TGTGCCAGCAGCACCTTAGGGGTAGGGGCCAACGTCCTGACTTTC
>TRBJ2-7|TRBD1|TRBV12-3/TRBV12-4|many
CASNSGGYEQYF
TGTGCCAGCAACTCAGGGGGCTACGAGCAGTACTTC
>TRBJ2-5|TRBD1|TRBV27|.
CASSPYDRGETQYF
TGTGCCAGCAGTCCATACGACAGGGGAGAGACCCAGTACTTC
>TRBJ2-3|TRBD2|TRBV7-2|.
CASSSPGLAAATDTQYF
TGTGCCAGCAGCTCCCCGGGACTAGCTGCGGCGACAGATACGCAGTATTTT
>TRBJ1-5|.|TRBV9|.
CASSVGSANQPQHF
TGTGCCAGCAGCGTAGGAAGCGCGAATCAGCCCCAGCATTTT
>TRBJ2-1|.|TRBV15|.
CATSRQGSEQFF
TGTGCCACCAGCAGGCAGGGCAGCGAGCAGTTCTTC
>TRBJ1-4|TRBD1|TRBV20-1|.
CSARDWGQAPNEKLFF
TGCAGTGCTAGAGATTGGGGACAGGCTCCTAATGAAAAACTGTTTTTT
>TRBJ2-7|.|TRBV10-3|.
CAIREVSYEQYF
TGTGCCATCAGAGAGGTTTCCTACGAGCAGTACTTC
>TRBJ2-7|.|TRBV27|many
CASTDTTSYEQYF
TGTGCCAGCACCGACACAACCTCCTACGAGCAGTACTTC
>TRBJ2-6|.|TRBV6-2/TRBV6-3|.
CASSYAGQVANVLTF
TGTGCCAGCAGTTACGCAGGGCAGGTGGCCAACGTCCTGACTTTC
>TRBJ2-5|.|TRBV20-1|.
CSARDPSSDETQYF
TGCAGTGCTAGAGATCCATCTAGCGATGAGACCCAGTACTTC
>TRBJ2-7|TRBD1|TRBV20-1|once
CSAGDRGRGYYEQYF
TGCAGTGCAGGCGACAGGGGAAGGGGGTACTACGAGCAGTACTTC
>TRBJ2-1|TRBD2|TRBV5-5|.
CASSATGTSGANEQFF
TGTGCCAGCAGCGCAACCGGGACTAGCGGGGCGAATGAGCAGTTCTTC
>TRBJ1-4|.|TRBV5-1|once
CASSLGVRGLANEKLFF
TGCGCCAGCAGCTTGGGGGTCAGGGGCTTGGCTAATGAAAAACTGTTTTTT
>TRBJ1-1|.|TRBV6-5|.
CASRPDPSGFTEAFF
TGTGCCAGCAGACCCGACCCCAGTGGCTTCACTGAAGCTTTCTTT
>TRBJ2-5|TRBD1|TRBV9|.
CASSHRTGGSETQYF
TGTGCCAGCAGCCACCGGACAGGGGGTAGCGAGACCCAGTACTTC
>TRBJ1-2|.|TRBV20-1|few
CSAPDYGYTF
TGCAGTGCTCCGGACTATGGCTACACCTTC
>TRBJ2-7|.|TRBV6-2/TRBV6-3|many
CASSLSAGQSYEQYF
TGTGCCAGCAGTCTGAGCGCCGGACAATCCTACGAGCAGTACTTC
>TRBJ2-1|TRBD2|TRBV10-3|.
CAIREGGTSGGPPYNEQFF
TGTGCCATCAGGGAGGGAGGAACTAGCGGGGGGCCACCTTACAATGAGCAGTTCTTC
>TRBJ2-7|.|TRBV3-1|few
CASSHSGQYYEQYF
TGTGCCAGCAGCCACTCTGGACAGTACTACGAGCAGTACTTC
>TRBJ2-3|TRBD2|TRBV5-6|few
CASSLTSGDLNTQYF
TGTGCCAGCAGCCTGACTAGCGGGGACCTGAATACGCAGTATTTT
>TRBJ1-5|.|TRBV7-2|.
CASSFHSGSRNQPQHF
TGTGCCAGCAGCTTCCACAGTGGCTCCAGGAATCAGCCCCAGCATTTT
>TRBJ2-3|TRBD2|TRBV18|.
CASSPASGVADTQYF
TGTGCCAGCTCACCAGCCAGCGGGGTTGCAGATACGCAGTATTTT
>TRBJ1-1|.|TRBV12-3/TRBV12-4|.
CASSETRDTEAFF
TGTGCCAGCAGTGAGACTAGGGACACTGAAGCTTTCTTT
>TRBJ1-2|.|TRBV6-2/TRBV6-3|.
CASRETLGSSGYTF
TGTGCCAGCAGGGAGACTTTAGGTTCCTCTGGCTACACCTTC
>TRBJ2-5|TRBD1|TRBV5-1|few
CASSLVQGAKETQYF
TGCGCCAGCAGCTTGGTGCAGGGGGCGAAAGAGACCCAGTACTTC
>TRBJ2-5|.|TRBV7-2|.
CASRSGGPMETQYF
TGTGCCAGCAGGTCCGGGGGCCCGATGGAGACCCAGTACTTC
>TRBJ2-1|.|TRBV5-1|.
CASSPRRGGGRSDEQFF
TGCGCCAGCAGCCCTCGGAGGGGGGGGGGCCGAAGTGATGAGCAGTTCTTC
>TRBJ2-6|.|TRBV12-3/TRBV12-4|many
CASSTGTASSGANVLTF
TGTGCCAGCAGTACCGGGACGGCCTCCTCTGGGGCCAACGTCCTGACTTTC
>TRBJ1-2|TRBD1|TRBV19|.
CASRATGGSDGYTF
TGTGCCAGTAGGGCGACAGGGGGCTCGGATGGCTACACCTTC
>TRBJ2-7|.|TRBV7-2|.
CASSPGPPGGEQYF
TGTGCCAGCAGCCCGGGACCTCCCGGAGGCGAGCAGTACTTC
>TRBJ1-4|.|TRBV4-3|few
CASSRDETNEKLFF
TGCGCCAGCTCAAGGGATGAAACTAATGAAAAACTGTTTTTT
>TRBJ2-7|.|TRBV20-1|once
CSARDGGASAYNEQYF
TGCAGTGCTAGAGATGGGGGGGCCTCCGCTTACAATGAGCAGTACTTC
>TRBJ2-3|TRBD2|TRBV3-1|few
CASSQVRSSGGTTDTQYF
TGTGCCAGCAGCCAAGTTAGATCTAGCGGGGGGACCACAGATACGCAGTATTTT
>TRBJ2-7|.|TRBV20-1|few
CSARPWDPSSEQYF
TGCAGTGCTAGGCCATGGGACCCCTCAAGCGAGCAGTACTTC
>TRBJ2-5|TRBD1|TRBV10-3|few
CATGQAETQYF
TGTGCCACCGGACAGGCAGAGACCCAGTACTTC
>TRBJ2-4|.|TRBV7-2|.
CASSKDRLAKNSQYF
TGTGCCAGCAGCAAGGACAGATTAGCCAAAAACAGTCAGTACTTC
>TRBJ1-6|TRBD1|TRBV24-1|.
CATSTPDRGSPLHF
TGTGCCACCAGTACACCGGACAGGGGCTCACCCCTCCACTTT
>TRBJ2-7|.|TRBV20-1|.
CSASGGHEQYF
TGCAGTGCTAGCGGAGGGCACGAGCAGTACTTC
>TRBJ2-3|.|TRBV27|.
CASSPWDLAASSTDTQYF
TGTGCCAGCAGTCCTTGGGACCTCGCGGCCTCTAGCACAGATACGCAGTATTTT
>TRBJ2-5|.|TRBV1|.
CTSSQVGPWAGEKTQYF
TGCACCAGCAGCCAAGTAGGGCCTTGGGCGGGGGAGAAGACCCAGTACTTC
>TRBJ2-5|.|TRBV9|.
CASSVSGGVRETQYF
TGTGCCAGCAGCGTAAGCGGAGGGGTGAGAGAGACCCAGTACTTC